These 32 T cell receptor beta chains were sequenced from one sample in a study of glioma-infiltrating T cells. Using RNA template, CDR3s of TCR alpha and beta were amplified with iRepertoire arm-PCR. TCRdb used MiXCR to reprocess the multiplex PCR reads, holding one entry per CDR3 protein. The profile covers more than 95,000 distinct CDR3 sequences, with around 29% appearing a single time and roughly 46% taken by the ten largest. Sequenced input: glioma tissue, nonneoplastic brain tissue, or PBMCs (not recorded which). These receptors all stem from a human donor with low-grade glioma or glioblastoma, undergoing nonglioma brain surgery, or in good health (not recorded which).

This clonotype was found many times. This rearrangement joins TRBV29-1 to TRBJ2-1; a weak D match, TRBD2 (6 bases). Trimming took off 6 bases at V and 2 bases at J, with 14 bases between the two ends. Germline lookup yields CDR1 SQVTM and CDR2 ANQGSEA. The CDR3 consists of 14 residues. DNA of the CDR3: TGCAGCGTAGAAAGCGGGCCCACCTACAATGAGCAGTTCTTC. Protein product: CSVESGPTYNEQFF.

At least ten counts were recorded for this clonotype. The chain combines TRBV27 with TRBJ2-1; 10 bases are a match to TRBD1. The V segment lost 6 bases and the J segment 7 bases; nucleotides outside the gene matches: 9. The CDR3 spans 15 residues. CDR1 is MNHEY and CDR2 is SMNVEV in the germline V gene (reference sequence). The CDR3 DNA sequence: TGTGCCAGCAGCCAAGACAGGGGGCTTAAAAATGAGCAGTTCTTC. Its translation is CASSQDRGLKNEQFF.

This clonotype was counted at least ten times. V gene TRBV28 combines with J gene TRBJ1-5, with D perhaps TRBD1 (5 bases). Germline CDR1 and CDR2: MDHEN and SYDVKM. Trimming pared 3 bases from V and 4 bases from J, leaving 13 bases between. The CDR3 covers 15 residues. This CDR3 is CASSFQAGRNQPQHF. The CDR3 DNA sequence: TGTGCCAGCAGTTTCCAGGCGGGACGGAATCAGCCCCAGCATTTT.

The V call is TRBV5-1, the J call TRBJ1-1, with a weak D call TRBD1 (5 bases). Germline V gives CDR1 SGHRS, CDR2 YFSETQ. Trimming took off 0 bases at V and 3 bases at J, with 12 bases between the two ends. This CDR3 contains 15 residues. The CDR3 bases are TGCGCCAGCAGCTTGGAAGAGGGGTTTGACACTGAAGCTTTCTTT. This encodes CASSLEEGFDTEAFF.

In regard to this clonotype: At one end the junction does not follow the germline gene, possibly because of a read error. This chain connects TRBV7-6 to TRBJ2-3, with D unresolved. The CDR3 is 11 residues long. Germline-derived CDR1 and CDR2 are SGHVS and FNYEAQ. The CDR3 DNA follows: TGTGCCAACAGCGCGACAGATACGCAGTATTTT. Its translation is CANSATDTQYF. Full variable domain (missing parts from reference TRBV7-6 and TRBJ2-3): GAGVSQSPRYKVTKRGQDVALRCDPISGHVSLYWYRQALGQGPEFLTYFNYEAQQDKSGLPNDRFSAERPEGSISTLTIQRTEQRDSAMYRCANSATDTQYFGPGTRLTVL.

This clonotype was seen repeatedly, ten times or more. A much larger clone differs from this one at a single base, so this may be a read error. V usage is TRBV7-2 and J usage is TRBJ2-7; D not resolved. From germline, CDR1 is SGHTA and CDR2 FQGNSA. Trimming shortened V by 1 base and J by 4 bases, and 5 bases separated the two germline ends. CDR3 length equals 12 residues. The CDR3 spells CASSLGKYEQYF. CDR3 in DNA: TGTGCCAGCAGCTTAGGAAAGTACGAGCAGTACTTC.

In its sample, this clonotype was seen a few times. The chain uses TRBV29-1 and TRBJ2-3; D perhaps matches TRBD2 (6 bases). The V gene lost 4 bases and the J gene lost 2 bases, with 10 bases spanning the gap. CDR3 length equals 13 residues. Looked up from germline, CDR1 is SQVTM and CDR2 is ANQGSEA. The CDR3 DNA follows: TGCAGCGTTGTGGGCGGGATCACAGATACGCAGTATTTT. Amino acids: CSVVGGITDTQYF.

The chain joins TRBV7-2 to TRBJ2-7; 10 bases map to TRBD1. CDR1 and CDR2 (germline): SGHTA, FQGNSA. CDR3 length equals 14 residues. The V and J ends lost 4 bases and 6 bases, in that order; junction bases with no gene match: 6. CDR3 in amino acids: CASSSDRGWVEQYF. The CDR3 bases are TGTGCCAGCAGCTCGGACAGGGGGTGGGTCGAGCAGTACTTC.

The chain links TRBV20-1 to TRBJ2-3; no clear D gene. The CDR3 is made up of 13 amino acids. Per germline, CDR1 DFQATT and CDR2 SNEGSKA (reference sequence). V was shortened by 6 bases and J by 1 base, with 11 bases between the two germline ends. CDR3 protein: CSASISGTDTQYF. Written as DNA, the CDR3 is TGCAGTGCCTCCATTTCGGGCACAGATACGCAGTATTTT.

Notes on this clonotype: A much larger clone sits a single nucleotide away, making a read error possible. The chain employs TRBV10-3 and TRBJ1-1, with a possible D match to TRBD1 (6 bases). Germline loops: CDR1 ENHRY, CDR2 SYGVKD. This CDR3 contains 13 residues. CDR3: CAINRDTYTKAFF. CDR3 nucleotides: TGTGCCATCAATCGGGACACCTACACTAAAGCTTTCTTT.

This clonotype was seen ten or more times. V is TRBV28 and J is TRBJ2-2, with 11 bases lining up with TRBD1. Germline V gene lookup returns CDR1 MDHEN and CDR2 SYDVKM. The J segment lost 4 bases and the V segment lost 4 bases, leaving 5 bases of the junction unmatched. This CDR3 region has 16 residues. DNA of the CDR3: TGTGCCAGCAGTTACCGGGACAGGGGGTTCACCGGGGAGCTGTTTTTT. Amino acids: CASSYRDRGFTGELFF.

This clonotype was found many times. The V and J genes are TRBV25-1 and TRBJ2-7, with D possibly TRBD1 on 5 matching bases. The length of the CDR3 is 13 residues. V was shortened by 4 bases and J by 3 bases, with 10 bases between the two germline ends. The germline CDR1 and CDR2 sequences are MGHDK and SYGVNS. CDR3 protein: CASSGGALYEQYF. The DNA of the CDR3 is TGTGCCAGCAGTGGTGGGGCCCTCTACGAGCAGTACTTC.

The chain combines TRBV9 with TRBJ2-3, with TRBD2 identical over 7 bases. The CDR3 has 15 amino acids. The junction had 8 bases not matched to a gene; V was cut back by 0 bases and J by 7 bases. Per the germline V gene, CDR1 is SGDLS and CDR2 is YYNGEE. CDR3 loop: CASSVVSGAAYTQYF. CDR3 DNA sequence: TGTGCCAGCAGCGTAGTGAGCGGGGCGGCATATACGCAGTATTTT.

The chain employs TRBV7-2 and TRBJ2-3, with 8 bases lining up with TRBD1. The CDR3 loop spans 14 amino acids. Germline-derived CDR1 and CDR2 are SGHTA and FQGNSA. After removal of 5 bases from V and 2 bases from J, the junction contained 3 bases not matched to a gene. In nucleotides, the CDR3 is TGTGCCAGCAGCCGGGACAGGTCCACAGATACGCAGTATTTT. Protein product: CASSRDRSTDTQYF.

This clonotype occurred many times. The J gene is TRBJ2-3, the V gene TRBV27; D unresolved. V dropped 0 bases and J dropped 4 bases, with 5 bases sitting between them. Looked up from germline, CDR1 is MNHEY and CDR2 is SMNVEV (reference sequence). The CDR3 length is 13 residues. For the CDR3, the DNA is TGTGCCAGCAGTTTATCGAATCCAGATACGCAGTATTTT. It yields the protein CASSLSNPDTQYF.

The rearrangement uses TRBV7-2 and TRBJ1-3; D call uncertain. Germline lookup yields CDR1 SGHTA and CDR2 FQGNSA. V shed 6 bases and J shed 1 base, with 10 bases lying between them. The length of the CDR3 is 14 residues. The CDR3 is CASSFGNSGNTIYF. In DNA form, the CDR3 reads TGTGCCAGCAGTTTCGGTAATTCTGGAAACACCATATATTTT.

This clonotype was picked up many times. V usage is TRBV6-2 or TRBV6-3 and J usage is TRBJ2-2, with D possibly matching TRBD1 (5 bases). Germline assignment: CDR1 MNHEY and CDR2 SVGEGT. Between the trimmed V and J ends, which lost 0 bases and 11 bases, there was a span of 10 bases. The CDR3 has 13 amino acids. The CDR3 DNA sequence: TGTGCCAGCAGTTACTCGACAGTTGGTGAGCTGTTTTTT. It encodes CASSYSTVGELFF.

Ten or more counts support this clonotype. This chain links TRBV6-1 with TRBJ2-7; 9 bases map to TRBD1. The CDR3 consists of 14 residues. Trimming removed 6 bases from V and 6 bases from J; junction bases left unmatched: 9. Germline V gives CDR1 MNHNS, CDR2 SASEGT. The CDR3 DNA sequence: TGTGCCAGCAGGACCGGGACAGGGTTTGGCGAGCAGTACTTC. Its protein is CASRTGTGFGEQYF.

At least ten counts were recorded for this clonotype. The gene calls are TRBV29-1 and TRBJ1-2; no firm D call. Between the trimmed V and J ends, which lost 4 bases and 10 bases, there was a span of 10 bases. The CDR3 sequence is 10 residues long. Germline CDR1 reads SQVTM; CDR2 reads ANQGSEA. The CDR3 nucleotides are TGCAGCGTTGGTGACACCCACTACACCTTC. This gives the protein CSVGDTHYTF.

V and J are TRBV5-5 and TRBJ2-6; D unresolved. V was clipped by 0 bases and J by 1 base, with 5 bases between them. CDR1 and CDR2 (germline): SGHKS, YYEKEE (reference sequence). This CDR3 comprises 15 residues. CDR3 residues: CASSLEGSGANVLTF. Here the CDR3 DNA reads TGTGCCAGCAGCTTGGAAGGGTCTGGGGCCAACGTCCTGACTTTC.

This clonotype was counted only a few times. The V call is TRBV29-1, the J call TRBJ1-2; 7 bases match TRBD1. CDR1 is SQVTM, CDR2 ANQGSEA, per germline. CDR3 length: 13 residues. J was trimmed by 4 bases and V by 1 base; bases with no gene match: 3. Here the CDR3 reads CSVEGDSPYGYTF. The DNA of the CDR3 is TGCAGCGTTGAAGGGGACAGTCCCTATGGCTACACCTTC.

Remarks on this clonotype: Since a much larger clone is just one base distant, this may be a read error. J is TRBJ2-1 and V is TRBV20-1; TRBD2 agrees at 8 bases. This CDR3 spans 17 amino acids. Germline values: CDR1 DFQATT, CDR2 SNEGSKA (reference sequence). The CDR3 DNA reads TGCAGTGCCGCACCTATGTCGGGGCGGGGGGCAGGCAATGAGAAGTTCTTC. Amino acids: CSAAPMSGRGAGNEKFF.

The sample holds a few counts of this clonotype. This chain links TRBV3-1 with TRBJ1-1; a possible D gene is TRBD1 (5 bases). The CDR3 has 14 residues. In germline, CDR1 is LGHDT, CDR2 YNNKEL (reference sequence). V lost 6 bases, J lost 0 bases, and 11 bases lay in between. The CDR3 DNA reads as TGTGCCAGCAGGGGGCCAGCTATGAACACTGAAGCTTTCTTT. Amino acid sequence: CASRGPAMNTEAFF.

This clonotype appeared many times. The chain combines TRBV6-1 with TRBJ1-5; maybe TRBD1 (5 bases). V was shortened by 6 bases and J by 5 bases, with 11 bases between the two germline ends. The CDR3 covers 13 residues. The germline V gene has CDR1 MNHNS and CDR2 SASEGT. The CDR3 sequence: CASSPGFHQPQHF. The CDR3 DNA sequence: TGTGCCAGCAGCCCAGGGTTCCATCAGCCCCAGCATTTT.

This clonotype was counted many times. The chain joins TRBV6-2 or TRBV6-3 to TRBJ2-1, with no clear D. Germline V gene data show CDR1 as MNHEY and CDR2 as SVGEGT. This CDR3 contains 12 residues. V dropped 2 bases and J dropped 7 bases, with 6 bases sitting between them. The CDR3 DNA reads TGTGCCAGCAGTTACAGAGTGAATGAGCAGTTCTTC. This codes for CASSYRVNEQFF.

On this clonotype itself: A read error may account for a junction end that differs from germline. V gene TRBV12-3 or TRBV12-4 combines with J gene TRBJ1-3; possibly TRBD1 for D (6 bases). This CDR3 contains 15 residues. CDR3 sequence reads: CASAQEGVGGNTTYF. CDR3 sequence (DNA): TGTGCCAGCGCCCAAGAGGGGGTCGGGGGAAACACCACATATTTT.

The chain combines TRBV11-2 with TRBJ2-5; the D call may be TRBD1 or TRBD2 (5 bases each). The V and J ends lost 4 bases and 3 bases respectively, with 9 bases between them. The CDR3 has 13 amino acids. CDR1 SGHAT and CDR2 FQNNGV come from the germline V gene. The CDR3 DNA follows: TGTGCCAGCAGCTCGTGGGGGAAAGAGACCCAGTACTTC. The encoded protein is CASSSWGKETQYF.

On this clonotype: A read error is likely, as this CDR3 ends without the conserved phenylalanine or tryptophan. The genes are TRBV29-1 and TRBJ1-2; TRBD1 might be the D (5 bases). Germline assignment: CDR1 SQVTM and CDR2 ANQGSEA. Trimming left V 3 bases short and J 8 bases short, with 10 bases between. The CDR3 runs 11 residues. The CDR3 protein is CSVEGGEGYTL. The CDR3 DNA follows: TGCAGCGTTGAGGGGGGGGAAGGCTACACCCTC.

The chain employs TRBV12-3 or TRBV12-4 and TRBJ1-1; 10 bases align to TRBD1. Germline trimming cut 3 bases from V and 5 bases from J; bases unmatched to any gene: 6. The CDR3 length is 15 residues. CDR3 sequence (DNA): TGTGCCAGCAGTTTTCTCCGGACAGGGGGAACTGAAGCTTTCTTT. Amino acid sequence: CASSFLRTGGTEAFF.

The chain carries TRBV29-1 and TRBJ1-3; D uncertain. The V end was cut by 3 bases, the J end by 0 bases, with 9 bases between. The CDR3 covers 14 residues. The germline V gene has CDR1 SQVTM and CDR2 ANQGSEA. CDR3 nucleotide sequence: TGCAGCGTTGAGCACGGACCCTCTGGAAACACCATATATTTT. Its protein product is CSVEHGPSGNTIYF.

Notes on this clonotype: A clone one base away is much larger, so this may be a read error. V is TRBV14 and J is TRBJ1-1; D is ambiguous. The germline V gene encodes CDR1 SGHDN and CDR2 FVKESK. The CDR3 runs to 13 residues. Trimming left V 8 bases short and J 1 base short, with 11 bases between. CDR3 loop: CASGGSTNTEAFF. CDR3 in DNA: TGTGCCAGCGGAGGCAGCACGAACACTGAAGCTTTCTTT. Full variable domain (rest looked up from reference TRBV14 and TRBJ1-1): EAGVTQFPSHSVIEKGQTVTLRCDPISGHDNLYWYRRVMGKEIKFLLHFVKESKQDESGMPNNRFLAERTGGTYSTLKVQPAELEDSGVYFCASGGSTNTEAFFGQGTRLTVV.

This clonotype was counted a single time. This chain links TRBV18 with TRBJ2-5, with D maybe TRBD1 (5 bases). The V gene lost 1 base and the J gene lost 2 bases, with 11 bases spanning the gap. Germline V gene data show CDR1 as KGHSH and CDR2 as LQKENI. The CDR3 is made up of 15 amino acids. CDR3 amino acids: CASSPRVTEQETQYF. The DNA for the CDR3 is TGTGCCAGCTCACCACGAGTGACAGAACAAGAGACCCAGTACTTC.